This T cell receptor (beta chain) was sequenced during a study of T-cell reconstitution after alpha-beta-depleted transplantation in children. The sample holds a few counts of this clonotype. A library of TCRbeta sequences, prepared with unique molecular identifiers, was generated. Using its own MiXCR run on the PCR reads, TCRdb lists one record per CDR3 protein. Counted here are some 500,000 distinct CDR3 sequences, around 20% occurring once; the ten biggest clones make up roughly 3.3%. Germline V gene data show CDR1 as ENHRY and CDR2 as SYGVKD. V shed 4 bases and J shed 4 bases, with 14 bases lying between them. The CDR3 has 14 residues.

The receptor was derived from a human donor who donated a stem cell graft to a child with acute lymphoblastic leukemia. The V gene is TRBV10-3, the J gene TRBJ2-7; D may be TRBD2 (5 bases). The sample was PBMCs from the stem cell graft donor, taken from the stem cell graft. The CDR3 loop is CAISASGRPYEQYF. DNA for the CDR3: TGTGCCATCAGTGCGAGCGGCCGACCGTACGAGCAGTACTTC.